The 2 T cell receptor beta chains below all came from one sample that was sequenced in a study of blood T cell repertoires in COVID-19. Only in-frame clones appear in the TCRdb table, and some are missing; sequencing was by immunoSEQ multiplex PCR. The data show about 200,000 clones, 85% to 90% seen once. The sequencing input was PBMCs or T cells enriched from blood (not recorded which). The receptors originated from a man under 40 who had recovered from COVID-19.

This clone was seen a single time. The J gene is TRBJ2-7, the V gene TRBV4-2; the match to TRBD1 covers 10 bases. This CDR3 has 16 amino acids. Losses at the gene ends were 0 bases for V and 3 bases for J; bases not matched to a gene: 5. Germline-derived CDR1 and CDR2 are LGHNA and YNFKEQ. The CDR3 sequence: CASSQDFRTGGYEQYF. Written as DNA, the CDR3 is TGTGCCAGCAGCCAAGATTTTAGGACAGGGGGCTACGAGCAGTACTTC.

The J gene is TRBJ2-1, the V gene TRBV6-2 or TRBV6-3, with 9 nucleotides matching TRBD2. V lost 6 bases to trimming and J lost 6 bases; unmatched junction nucleotides: 12. From germline, CDR1 is MNHEY and CDR2 SVGEGT. The CDR3 loop spans 16 amino acids. This CDR3 is CASSFPLAGVSNEQFF. The CDR3 region has the DNA TGTGCCAGCAGCTTCCCTTTAGCGGGAGTGAGCAATGAGCAGTTCTTC.